The entry below describes one TCR beta chain. Its antigen is still unknown. These data originate in a study of blood T cells in healthy people across ages. The CDR3 length is 16 residues. Germline CDR1 is MNHEY and CDR2 is SVGEGT. Deletions cut 10 bases from V and 3 bases from J, with 24 bases between. Through a sample-barcoded 5' primer and a J-beta primer mix, a second PCR was run for about 6 to 12 cycles. TCRdb reanalysed the 5' RACE reads using MiXCR and keeps one entry per CDR3 protein. The sample lists approximately 800,000 distinct CDR3 sequences, 58% occurring once. Points from the study as a whole: As age increased, TCR beta diversity per million T cells fell in a roughly linear fashion. Among long-lived donors, naive CD4+ cells were more numerous and diversity higher than in aged donors.

Isolating PBMCs gave at least 6 million of these cells per sample. The J gene is TRBJ1-1, the V gene TRBV6-2 or TRBV6-3; D is uncertain. Sequencing used blood. The clonotype comes from a man between 25 and 39 years old in good health. Here the CDR3 reads CATFYGTNYRYTEAFF. The CDR3 DNA sequence: TGTGCCACCTTTTATGGCACCAACTATAGGTACACTGAAGCTTTCTTT.